The rows below give T cell receptor beta chains drawn from one sample of a study of shared clonotypes between healthy human individuals. This table comes from immunoSEQ multiplex PCR, and its TCRdb copy is limited to in-frame clones, with some not included. The repertoire holds 2 million to 3 million clones, with over 85% as singletons. Sequenced sample: naive CD4+ T cells from PBMCs. These receptor sequences come from a man aged 18 to 30 in good health. Some clones in this sample may be carry-over from other donors' samples. The conserved cysteine and the conserved F or W are not part of the CDR3 here.

CDR3aa	v_gene	j_gene
ASSLVTVNTEAF	TRBV5-1	TRBJ1-1
ASSLVRGAGQPQH	TRBV28	TRBJ1-5
ASSHGGSTNTGELF	TRBV7-3	TRBJ2-2
ASRSTGGGGEQY	TRBV2	TRBJ2-7
ASSDQGSTNEKLF	TRBV4-1	TRBJ1-4
ASSSDVREQY	TRBV28	TRBJ2-7
ASSPSIDNEQF	TRBV18	TRBJ2-1
SASLNGGYT	TRBV20-1	TRBJ1-2
ATNKWGQMNTGELF	TRBV5-1	TRBJ2-2
ASRTGGIGNTIY	TRBV19	TRBJ1-3
ASSTSRTGTEKLF	TRBV7-9	TRBJ1-4
ASSPRGFTGADEQF	TRBV7-3	TRBJ2-1
ASSAGQGLRGNTIY	TRBV9	TRBJ1-3
ASSPTQEKYEQY	TRBV18	TRBJ2-7
ASSPQTGNYGYT	TRBV18	TRBJ1-2
ASSSQGYTEAF	TRBV7-6	TRBJ1-1
ASSPTVNTEAF	TRBV11-2	TRBJ1-1
ASSLGYHRTFNEKLF	TRBV5-1	TRBJ1-4
ASSQPPYEQY	TRBV4-2	TRBJ2-7
ASSYGAAGQETQY	TRBV5-4	TRBJ2-5
AWSAGLHTDTQY	TRBV30	TRBJ2-3
ASSFLGETQY	TRBV7-6	TRBJ2-5
ASSQELSGRFSGYGYT	TRBV4-3	TRBJ1-2
ASSSQGEKLF	TRBV7-9	TRBJ1-4
ASSFQSGVLSGANVLT	TRBV7-9	TRBJ2-6
ASSVTSDSYEQY	TRBV6-4	TRBJ2-7